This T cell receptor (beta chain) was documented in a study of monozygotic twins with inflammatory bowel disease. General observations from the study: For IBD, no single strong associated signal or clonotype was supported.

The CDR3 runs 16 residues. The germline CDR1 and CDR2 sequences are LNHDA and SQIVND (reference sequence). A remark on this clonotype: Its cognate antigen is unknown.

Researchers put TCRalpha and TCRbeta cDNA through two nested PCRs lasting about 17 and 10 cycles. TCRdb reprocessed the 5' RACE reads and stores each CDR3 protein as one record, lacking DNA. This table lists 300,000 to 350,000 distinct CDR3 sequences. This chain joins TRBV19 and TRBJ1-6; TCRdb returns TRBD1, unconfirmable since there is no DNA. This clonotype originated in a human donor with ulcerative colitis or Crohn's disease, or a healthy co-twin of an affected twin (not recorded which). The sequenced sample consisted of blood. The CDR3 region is CASSIMAGQGSSPLHF. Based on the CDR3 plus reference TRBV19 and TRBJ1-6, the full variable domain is DGGITQSPKYLFRKEGQNVTLSCEQNLNHDAMYWYRQDPGQGLRLIYYSQIVNDFQKGDIAEGYSVSREKKESFPLTVTSAQKNPTAFYLCASSIMAGQGSSPLHFGNGTRLTVT.